The 24 T cell receptor beta chains reported below all come from one sample, sequenced in a study of T cells in localized non-small cell lung cancer. Generated by immunoSEQ multiplex PCR, the TCRdb table keeps only in-frame clones and is missing some. Of about 52,000 clones listed, approximately 86% are singletons. The sample consisted of PBMCs, taken before any cancer treatment. These receptor sequences come from a female donor with stage II lung adenocarcinoma.

This clone was recorded once. The J gene is TRBJ1-3, the V gene TRBV6-5; 10 bases map to TRBD1. Germline V gene data show CDR1 as MNHEY and CDR2 as SVGAGI. The J segment lost 3 bases and the V segment lost 6 bases, leaving 5 bases of the junction unmatched. CDR3 length equals 15 residues. The CDR3 sequence is CASSLTGGFGNTIYF. The CDR3 DNA is TGTGCCAGCAGCCTGACAGGGGGCTTTGGAAACACCATATATTTT.

This clone showed up just once. The chain is built from TRBV25-1 and TRBJ2-7; 9 nucleotides align to TRBD1. In germline, CDR1 is MGHDK, CDR2 SYGVNS. J gave up 2 bases and V 4 bases, and 9 bases lay outside the gene matches. The CDR3 spans 16 residues. The CDR3 sequence is CASSAFSGTGTYEQYF. In DNA, the CDR3 is TGTGCCAGCAGTGCTTTTTCCGGGACAGGGACCTACGAGCAGTACTTC.

Comments on this clone: At one boundary the junction diverges from the germline segment, which might be a read error. The V gene is TRBV6-5, the J gene TRBJ2-5; D perhaps matches TRBD1 (6 bases). This CDR3 region has 13 residues. CDR1 and CDR2 (germline): MNHEY, SVGAGI. This chain's CDR3 is CATSTGSGETQYF. In DNA form, the CDR3 reads TGTGCCACCAGTACAGGGTCGGGAGAGACCCAGTACTTC.

A single count supports this clone. The V gene is TRBV6-5, the J gene TRBJ1-2, with D perhaps TRBD1 (5 bases). The germline gives CDR1 MNHEY, CDR2 SVGAGI. The CDR3 is 16 residues long. V lost 2 bases, J lost 0 bases, and 13 bases lay in between. The CDR3 protein is CASSYGLGTANYGYTF. CDR3 coding DNA: TGTGCCAGCAGTTACGGGTTAGGGACCGCTAACTATGGCTACACCTTC.

The V gene is TRBV5-6, the J gene TRBJ1-5; D perhaps matches TRBD1 (5 bases). CDR3 length equals 15 residues. Trimming took 6 bases from V and 4 from J, leaving 17 bases between them. Germline V gene sequence: CDR1 SGHDT, CDR2 YYEEEE. The CDR3 region is CASNPVEGRNQPQHF. CDR3 in DNA: TGTGCCAGCAACCCAGTGGAGGGGAGGAATCAGCCCCAGCATTTT.

This clone was seen a few times. The chain joins TRBV19 to TRBJ1-5; D is uncertain. The CDR3 length is 14 residues. V shed 6 bases and J shed 0 bases, with 9 bases lying between them. The germline V gene encodes CDR1 LNHDA and CDR2 SQIVND (reference sequence). CDR3 in amino acids: CASRVAPSNQPQHF. CDR3 in DNA: TGTGCCAGTAGAGTGGCCCCTAGCAATCAGCCCCAGCATTTT.

The gene calls are TRBV2 and TRBJ1-1, with 7 bases aligning to TRBD1. V was clipped by 3 bases and J by 7 bases; unmatched bases: 5. The CDR3 is 13 amino acids. Germline V CDR1 and CDR2: SNHLY, FYNNEI. In nucleotides, the CDR3 is TGTGCCAGCAGTGATCAGGGGGAAGGTGAAGCTTTCTTT. This gives the protein CASSDQGEGEAFF.

The chain links TRBV10-1 to TRBJ2-1, with 8 bases fitting TRBD2. The CDR3 spans 14 residues. CDR1 and CDR2 from the germline V gene are WNHNN and SYGVQD (reference sequence). After removal of 3 bases from V and 2 bases from J, the junction contained 0 bases not matched to a gene. The DNA for the CDR3 is TGCGCCAGCAGTGATAGCGGGGCCTACAATGAGCAGTTCTTC. This sequence encodes CASSDSGAYNEQFF.

The rearrangement joins TRBV5-4 to TRBJ1-6; 8 bases line up with TRBD1. The germline V gene has CDR1 SGHNT and CDR2 YYREEE (reference sequence). CDR3 length equals 15 residues. Losses at the gene ends were 4 bases for V and 8 bases for J; bases not matched to a gene: 8. The CDR3 DNA is TGTGCCAGCAGCGGTCTCAGGGGGCAGGATTCACCCCTCCACTTT. Protein: CASSGLRGQDSPLHF.

Written as DNA, the CDR3 is TGCGCCAGCAGAGAAGGCTCTGGAAACACCATATATTTT. Residues: CASREGSGNTIYF. V is TRBV5-1 and J is TRBJ1-3; D call uncertain. This CDR3 is built from 13 residues. Germline V CDR1 and CDR2: SGHRS, YFSETQ. V was shortened by 5 bases and J by 0 bases, with 6 bases between the two germline ends.

This clone was picked up a small number of times. The rearrangement uses TRBV5-6 and TRBJ2-3; the D is unclear. CDR3 length: 13 amino acids. V was cut by 0 bases and J by 4 bases, with 6 bases left in between. Germline CDR1 SGHDT, CDR2 YYEEEE. Here the CDR3 reads CASSLAAPDTQYF. CDR3 nucleotides: TGTGCCAGCAGCTTGGCGGCCCCAGATACGCAGTATTTT.

This clone was counted between two and nine times. The chain carries TRBV27 and TRBJ1-5; 8 bases line up with TRBD1. Unmatched junction bases numbered 8, after V lost 5 bases and J lost 8 bases. Germline CDR1 reads MNHEY; CDR2 reads SMNVEV (reference sequence). The CDR3 loop spans 14 amino acids. CDR3 nucleotides: TGTGCCAGCAGTACGAGACAGGGGTTGAAGCCCCAGCATTTT. It translates to CASSTRQGLKPQHF.

This clone showed up just once. This sequence joins TRBV9 and TRBJ2-7; possible D gene TRBD1, 7 bases. Germline V gives CDR1 SGDLS, CDR2 YYNGEE. V was shortened by 0 bases and J by 3 bases, with 22 bases between the two germline ends. CDR3 length equals 18 residues. Here the CDR3 reads CASSVASTGQGGVYEQYF. For the CDR3, the DNA is TGTGCCAGCAGCGTAGCTAGTACGGGTCAGGGGGGCGTCTACGAGCAGTACTTC.

This chain joins TRBV14 and TRBJ2-7; a weak D match, TRBD2 (6 bases). V was pared by 1 base and J by 2 bases, with 9 bases between. CDR1 and CDR2 (germline): SGHDN, FVKESK. CDR3 length: 14 residues. CDR3 nucleotides: TGTGCCAGCAGCCAAGGGGACTGGACCTACGAGCAGTACTTC. It is translated as CASSQGDWTYEQYF.

V is TRBV11-2 and J is TRBJ1-2; TRBD1 matches at 7 bases. With V trimmed by 1 base and J by 5 bases, 16 bases remained unmatched. The length of the CDR3 is 18 residues. The germline gives CDR1 SGHAT, CDR2 FQNNGV. In DNA, the CDR3 is TGTGCCAGCAGCTTAGGACCGAGGGACAGTGGGAGAAAATATGGCTACACCTTC. As protein: CASSLGPRDSGRKYGYTF. Combining the CDR3 with reference TRBV11-2 and TRBJ1-2 gives the whole variable domain EAGVAQSPRYKIIEKRQSVAFWCNPISGHATLYWYQQILGQGPKLLIQFQNNGVVDDSQLPKDRFSAERLKGVDSTLKIQPAKLEDSAVYLCASSLGPRDSGRKYGYTFGSGTRLTVV.

The table lists this clone with a few counts. The chain uses TRBV9 and TRBJ1-5; no clear D. The germline V and J ends were trimmed by 1 base and 5 bases, with 16 bases remaining between them. This CDR3 comprises 16 residues. Germline-derived CDR1 and CDR2 are SGDLS and YYNGEE. CDR3 bases: TGTGCCAGCAGCGTATCCACCTCGGGATCCGATCAGCCCCAGCATTTT. It is translated as CASSVSTSGSDQPQHF.

This rearrangement joins TRBV6-5 to TRBJ2-2; no reliable D call. CDR1 is MNHEY, CDR2 SVGAGI, per germline. Trimming took off 5 bases at V and 2 bases at J, with 3 bases between the two ends. This CDR3 has 12 residues. This CDR3 reads CASSVNTGELFF. The DNA for the CDR3 is TGTGCCAGCAGTGTAAACACCGGGGAGCTGTTTTTT.

This clone was seen a single time. The chain combines TRBV7-8 with TRBJ1-1; D unclear. V dropped 2 bases and J dropped 5 bases, with 3 bases sitting between them. CDR1 and CDR2 (germline): SGHVS, FQNEAQ. This CDR3 comprises 11 residues. CDR3 in DNA: TGTGCCAGCAGCTTAAGTACTGAAGCTTTCTTT. It yields the protein CASSLSTEAFF.

CDR3 DNA: TGTGCCAGCAGCCCTGGAGGCTCTGAAGCTTTCTTT. Protein sequence: CASSPGGSEAFF. The rearrangement joins TRBV7-9 to TRBJ1-1; D is uncertain. There are 12 residues in the CDR3. V lost 5 bases and J 6 bases, leaving 10 bases between the germline ends. The germline V gene has CDR1 SEHNR and CDR2 FQNEAQ (reference sequence).

The rearrangement joins TRBV6-5 to TRBJ2-2, with D perhaps matching TRBD1 (5 bases). The germline V gene has CDR1 MNHEY and CDR2 SVGAGI. V was pared by 0 bases and J by 8 bases, with 10 bases between. This CDR3 has 14 residues. The CDR3 protein is CASSYSWGWGELFF. CDR3 bases: TGTGCCAGCAGTTACTCATGGGGCTGGGGGGAGCTGTTTTTT.

This clone was seen only a few times. The genes are TRBV5-1 and TRBJ2-1; 11 bases fit TRBD2. The CDR3 extends over 15 amino acids. V was pared by 4 bases and J by 4 bases, with 4 bases of the junction left unmatched. In germline, CDR1 is SGHRS, CDR2 YFSETQ. The CDR3 reads CASSILAGAYNEQFF. CDR3 in DNA: TGCGCCAGCAGCATACTAGCGGGGGCTTACAATGAGCAGTTCTTC.

V is TRBV7-3 and J is TRBJ2-5, with 9 bases aligning to TRBD2. Germline CDR1 SGHTA, CDR2 FQGTGA. V shed 3 bases, J shed 4 bases, and the junction held 0 bases outside the gene matches. This CDR3 is 13 amino acids long. CDR3 coding DNA: TGTGCCAGCAGCTTTAGCGGGGGAGAGACCCAGTACTTC. The encoded protein is CASSFSGGETQYF.

The rearrangement joins TRBV6-1 to TRBJ1-1; 7 bases fit TRBD1. Germline V gene sequence: CDR1 MNHNS, CDR2 SASEGT. The CDR3 totals 12 residues. V was pared by 6 bases and J by 8 bases, with 6 bases of the junction left unmatched. The chain's CDR3 is CASRQRQGEAFF. The CDR3 DNA reads as TGTGCCAGCAGACAGAGACAGGGAGAAGCTTTCTTT.

The chain employs TRBV6-1 and TRBJ1-2, with 8 bases fitting TRBD1. After removal of 2 bases from V and 4 bases from J, the junction contained 6 bases not matched to a gene. The CDR3 is 15 residues long. Germline V gives CDR1 MNHNS, CDR2 SASEGT. The CDR3 is CASSEIGRGPYGYTF. The CDR3 coding sequence is TGTGCCAGCAGTGAAATTGGCAGGGGGCCCTATGGCTACACCTTC.